This T cell receptor (beta chain) came from a study of monozygotic twins with inflammatory bowel disease. The germline V gene encodes CDR1 DFQATT and CDR2 SNEGSKA (reference sequence). The CDR3 loop spans 16 amino acids. Each CDR3 protein gets one entry in TCRdb, which reprocessed the 5' RACE reads and gives no DNA. In total, the table holds under 150,000 distinct CDR3 sequences. The origin of this receptor is a human donor with ulcerative colitis or Crohn's disease, or a healthy co-twin of an affected twin (not recorded which). The source material was blood. The rearrangement joins TRBV20-1 to TRBJ2-2; the TCRdb call, TRBD1, lacks DNA for checking. CDR3 residues: CSARDPPGQGTGELFF.